The T cell receptor beta chain under discussion was sequenced for a study of blood T cell repertoires in COVID-19. V shed 0 bases and J shed 9 bases, with 15 bases lying between them. The CDR3 spans 14 residues. Germline CDR1 reads SGHKS; CDR2 reads YYEKEE (reference sequence). As originally analysed: It was from reference gene primer amplification that nucleated cell counts were estimated. TCRdb's copy holds only in-frame clones and misses some; the assay was immunoSEQ multiplex PCR. The V and J calls and the clone size are those of that table, but D and trimming were determined from the DNA. The sample lists fewer than 250,000 clones; roughly 80% were seen once.

V usage is TRBV5-5 and J usage is TRBJ2-5; a possible D gene is TRBD2 (5 bases). This TCR came from a man aged 55 to 69 who had recovered from COVID-19. The material sequenced was PBMCs or T cells enriched from blood (not recorded which). CDR3 residues: CASSLGTGNAPQYF. Written as DNA, the CDR3 is TGTGCCAGCAGCTTGGGTACGGGGAATGCTCCCCAGTACTTC.